These 11 T cell receptor beta chains originate from one sample sequenced in a study of a mutant IDH1 vaccine in newly diagnosed glioma. The antigens these receptors bind are not known. The protocol was immunoSEQ multiplex PCR, while the TCRdb copy is restricted to in-frame clones and leaves out a portion. In the table there are tens of thousands of clones, 65% to 85% of which are singletons. The time point: week 47, end of study. The investigators gave 300 ug of mutant IDH1 20-mer peptide in each vaccine dose, together with topical imiquimod. The sequences come from PBMCs, collected from a glioma patient whose treatment included an IDH1 peptide vaccine. These TCRs come from a middle-aged man with glioma.

This chain connects TRBV6-7 to TRBJ1-4, with no clear D. TRBV6-7 has ORF status, its function being uncertain. The CDR3 is 13 amino acids. Trimming took off 5 bases at V and 5 bases at J, with 9 bases between the two ends. The CDR3 nucleotides read TGTGCCAGCAGTATCAGTGTGAATGAAAAACTGTTTTTT. This translates into CASSISVNEKLFF.

The J gene is TRBJ1-4, the V gene TRBV6-1; 7 nucleotides line up with TRBD1. The CDR3 runs to 13 residues. V lost 7 bases, J lost 6 bases, and 5 bases stayed unmatched. Germline lookup yields CDR1 MNHNS and CDR2 SASEGT. The chain's CDR3 is CASMYRGYEKLFF. In DNA form, the CDR3 reads TGTGCCAGCATGTACAGGGGCTATGAAAAACTGTTTTTT.

The chain links TRBV19 to TRBJ2-3; D is undetermined. This CDR3 contains 12 residues. With 10 bases removed from V and 1 base from J, the gap between germline ends came to 9 bases. Per germline, CDR1 LNHDA and CDR2 SQIVND (reference sequence). The CDR3 DNA reads as TGTGCCACCAACACAGGCACAGATACGCAGTATTTT. It yields the protein CATNTGTDTQYF.

This sequence joins TRBV19 and TRBJ1-4, with D perhaps matching TRBD1 (6 bases). The germline V gene has CDR1 LNHDA and CDR2 SQIVND (reference sequence). The CDR3 is 15 amino acids. Trimming stripped 6 bases from V and 0 bases from J, with 11 bases between. The CDR3 region has the DNA TGTGCCAGTAGAGACAGGCACGCAACTAATGAAAAACTGTTTTTT. Amino acids: CASRDRHATNEKLFF.

This sequence joins TRBV7-9 and TRBJ2-1; 12 nucleotides align to TRBD2. Trimming at V came to 5 bases and at J to 10 bases, leaving 6 bases not matched to a gene. CDR3 length: 14 residues. The germline CDR1 and CDR2 sequences are SEHNR and FQNEAQ (reference sequence). In DNA, the CDR3 is TGTGCCAGCAGCCCCCGGACTAGCGGGACCGAGCAGTTCTTC. This translates into CASSPRTSGTEQFF.

The V gene is TRBV27, the J gene TRBJ1-1; D remains ambiguous. This CDR3 comprises 13 residues. V lost 4 bases and J 3 bases, leaving 9 bases between the germline ends. Germline CDR1 and CDR2: MNHEY and SMNVEV (reference sequence). CDR3 in amino acids: CASSWSRDTEAFF. CDR3 nucleotide sequence: TGTGCCAGCAGTTGGTCTCGAGACACTGAAGCTTTCTTT.

The V gene is TRBV28, the J gene TRBJ1-2; TRBD1 agrees at 9 bases. CDR1 is MDHEN and CDR2 is SYDVKM in the germline V gene. After removal of 3 bases from V and 4 bases from J, the junction contained 3 bases not matched to a gene. CDR3 length: 14 amino acids. The CDR3, as DNA: TGTGCCAGCAGTTTGGGACAGGGAAGCTATGGCTACACCTTC. Encoded protein: CASSLGQGSYGYTF.

The rearrangement joins TRBV11-3 to TRBJ2-1, with D possibly TRBD2 on 5 matching bases. The CDR3 spans 12 residues. V dropped 5 bases and J dropped 3 bases, with 5 bases sitting between them. Germline lookup yields CDR1 SGHNT and CDR2 YENEEA. The CDR3, as DNA: TGTGCCAGCAGCCGGGACTACAATGAGCAGTTCTTC. Protein product: CASSRDYNEQFF.

The genes are TRBV4-2 and TRBJ1-5, with 9 bases lining up with TRBD1. Germline CDR1 is LGHNA and CDR2 is YNFKEQ. With V trimmed by 1 base and J by 7 bases, 5 bases remained unmatched. The CDR3 spans 15 residues. CDR3 in amino acids: CASSQGGQGWQPQHF. The DNA for the CDR3 is TGTGCCAGCAGCCAAGGAGGACAGGGGTGGCAGCCCCAGCATTTT.

The chain is built from TRBV7-2 and TRBJ2-3; D may be TRBD1 (6 bases). Germline CDR1 and CDR2: SGHTA and FQGNSA. V was clipped by 5 bases and J by 0 bases, with 9 bases between them. The CDR3 covers 14 residues. CDR3 sequence (DNA): TGTGCCAGCAGCCGGGGACATAGCACAGATACGCAGTATTTT. The encoded protein is CASSRGHSTDTQYF.

The rearrangement uses TRBV6-1 and TRBJ2-1, with 8 bases that match TRBD2. The CDR3 consists of 15 residues. Germline CDR1 reads MNHNS; CDR2 reads SASEGT. With 5 bases clipped from V and 4 bases from J, the junction kept 7 bases outside the gene matches. The chain's CDR3 is CASSSEAGAYNEQFF. CDR3 DNA sequence: TGTGCCAGCAGTTCCGAAGCGGGAGCGTACAATGAGCAGTTCTTC.